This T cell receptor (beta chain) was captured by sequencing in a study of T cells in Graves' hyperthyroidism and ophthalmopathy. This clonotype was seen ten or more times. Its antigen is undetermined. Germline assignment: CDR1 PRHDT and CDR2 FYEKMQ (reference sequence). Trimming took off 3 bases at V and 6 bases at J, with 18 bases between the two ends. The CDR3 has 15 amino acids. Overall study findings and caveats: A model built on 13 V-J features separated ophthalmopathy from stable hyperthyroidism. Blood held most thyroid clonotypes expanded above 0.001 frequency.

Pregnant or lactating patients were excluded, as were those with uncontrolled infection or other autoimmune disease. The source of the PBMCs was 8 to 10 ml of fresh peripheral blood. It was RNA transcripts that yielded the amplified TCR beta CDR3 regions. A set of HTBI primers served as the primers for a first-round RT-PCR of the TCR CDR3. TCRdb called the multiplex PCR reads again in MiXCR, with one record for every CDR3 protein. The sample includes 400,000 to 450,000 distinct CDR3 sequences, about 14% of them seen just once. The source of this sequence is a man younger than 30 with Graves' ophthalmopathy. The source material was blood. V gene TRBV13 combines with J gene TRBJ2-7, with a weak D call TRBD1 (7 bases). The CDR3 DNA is TGTGCCAGCAGCTTCGGGGGACAGCAATCTCCCGAGCAGTACTTC. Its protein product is CASSFGGQQSPEQYF.